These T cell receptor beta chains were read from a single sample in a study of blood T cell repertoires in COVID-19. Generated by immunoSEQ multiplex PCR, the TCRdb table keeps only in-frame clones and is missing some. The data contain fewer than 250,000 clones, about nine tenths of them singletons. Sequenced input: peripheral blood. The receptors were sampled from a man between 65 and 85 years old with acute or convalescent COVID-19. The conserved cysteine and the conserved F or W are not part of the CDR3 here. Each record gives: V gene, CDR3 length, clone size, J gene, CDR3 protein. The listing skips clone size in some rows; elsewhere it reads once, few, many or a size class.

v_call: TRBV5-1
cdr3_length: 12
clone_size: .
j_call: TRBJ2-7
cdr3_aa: ASTPGQGAYEQY

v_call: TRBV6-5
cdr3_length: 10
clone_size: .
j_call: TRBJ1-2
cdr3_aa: ATRTAQYGYT

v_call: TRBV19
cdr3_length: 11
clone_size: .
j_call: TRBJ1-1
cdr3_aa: ASTHEGDTEAF

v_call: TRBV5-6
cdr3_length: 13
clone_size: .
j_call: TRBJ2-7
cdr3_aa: ASSSLAGKAYEQY

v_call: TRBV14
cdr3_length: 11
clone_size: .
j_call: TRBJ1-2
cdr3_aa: ASSRVQGNGYT

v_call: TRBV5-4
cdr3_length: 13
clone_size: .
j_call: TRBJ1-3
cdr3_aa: ASSLGSGTGNTIY

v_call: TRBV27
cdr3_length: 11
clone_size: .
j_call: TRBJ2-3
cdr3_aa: ASSLQGWGTQY

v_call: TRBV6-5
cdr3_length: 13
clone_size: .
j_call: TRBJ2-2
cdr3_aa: ASRTGQRMLGELF

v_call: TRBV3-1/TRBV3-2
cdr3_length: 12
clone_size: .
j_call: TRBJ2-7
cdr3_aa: ASSQLARFNEQY

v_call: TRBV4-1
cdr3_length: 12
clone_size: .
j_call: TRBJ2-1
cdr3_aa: ASSHTDSYNEQF

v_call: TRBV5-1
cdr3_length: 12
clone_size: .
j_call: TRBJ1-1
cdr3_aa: ASSLRQGNTEAF

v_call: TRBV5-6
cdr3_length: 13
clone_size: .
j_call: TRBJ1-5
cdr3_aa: ASSTNPQGTQPQH

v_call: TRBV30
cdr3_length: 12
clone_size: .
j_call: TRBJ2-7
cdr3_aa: AWSRLRNYYEQY

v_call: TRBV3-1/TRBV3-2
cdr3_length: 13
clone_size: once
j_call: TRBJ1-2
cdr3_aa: ASSQVRTGGYGYT

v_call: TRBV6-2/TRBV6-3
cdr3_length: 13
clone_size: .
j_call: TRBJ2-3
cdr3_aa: ASSYSPGEGDTQY

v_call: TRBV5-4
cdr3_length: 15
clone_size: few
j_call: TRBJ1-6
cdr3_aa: ASSSQDVGALNSPLH

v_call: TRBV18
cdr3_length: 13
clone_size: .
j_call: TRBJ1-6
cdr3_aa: ASSPAYRANSPLH

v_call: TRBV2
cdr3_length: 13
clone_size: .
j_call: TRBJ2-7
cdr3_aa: ASSEQGISSYEQY

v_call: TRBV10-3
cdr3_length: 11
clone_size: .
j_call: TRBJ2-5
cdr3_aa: AISRGGTETQY

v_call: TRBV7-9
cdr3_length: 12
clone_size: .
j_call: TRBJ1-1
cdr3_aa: ASSFDDLNTEAF

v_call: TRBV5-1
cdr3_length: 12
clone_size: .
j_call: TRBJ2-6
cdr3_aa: ASSAGSGANVLT

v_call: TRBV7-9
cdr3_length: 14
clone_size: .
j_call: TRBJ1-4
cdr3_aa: ASSSGTGDTNEKLF

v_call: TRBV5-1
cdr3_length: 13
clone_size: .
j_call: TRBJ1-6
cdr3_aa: ASSLAVGVVSPLH

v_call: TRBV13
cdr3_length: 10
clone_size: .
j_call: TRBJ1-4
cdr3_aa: ASSLSREKLF

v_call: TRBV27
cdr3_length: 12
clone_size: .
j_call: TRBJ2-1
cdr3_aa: ASSYGLALNEQF

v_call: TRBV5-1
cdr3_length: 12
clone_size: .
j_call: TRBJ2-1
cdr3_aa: ASSFRTQYNEQF

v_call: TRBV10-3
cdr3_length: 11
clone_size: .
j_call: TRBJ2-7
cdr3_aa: ATTEQGGSKQY

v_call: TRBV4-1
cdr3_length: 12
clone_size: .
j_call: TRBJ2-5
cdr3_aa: ASSQVRARETQY

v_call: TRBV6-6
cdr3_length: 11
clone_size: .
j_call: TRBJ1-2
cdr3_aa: ASSQGQVYGYT

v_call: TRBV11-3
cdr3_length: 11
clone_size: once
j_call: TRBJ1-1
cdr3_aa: ASSLQGKTEAF

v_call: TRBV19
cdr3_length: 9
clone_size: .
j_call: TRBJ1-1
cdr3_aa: ASNQGTEAF

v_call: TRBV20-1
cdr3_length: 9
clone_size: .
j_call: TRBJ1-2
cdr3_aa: SAPREGGYT

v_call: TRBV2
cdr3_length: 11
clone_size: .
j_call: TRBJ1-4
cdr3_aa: ASKEQPKEKLF

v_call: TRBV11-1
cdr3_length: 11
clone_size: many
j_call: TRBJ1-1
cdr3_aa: ASSMTGNTEAF

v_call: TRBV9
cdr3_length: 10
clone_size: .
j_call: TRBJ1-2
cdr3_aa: ASSVTGGGYT

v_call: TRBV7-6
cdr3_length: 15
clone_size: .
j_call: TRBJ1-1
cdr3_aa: ASSLEVPTGTNTEAF

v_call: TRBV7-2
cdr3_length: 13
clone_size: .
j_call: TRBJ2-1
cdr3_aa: ASSRTSTSYNEQF

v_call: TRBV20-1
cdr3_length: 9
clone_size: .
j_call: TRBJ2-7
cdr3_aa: SATTSYEQY

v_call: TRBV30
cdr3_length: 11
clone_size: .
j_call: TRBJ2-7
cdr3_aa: AWGPSSVYEQY

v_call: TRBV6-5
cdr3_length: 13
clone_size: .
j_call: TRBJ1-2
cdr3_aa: ASIILSRQAHGYT

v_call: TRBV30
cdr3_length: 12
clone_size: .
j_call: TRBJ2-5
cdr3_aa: AWSTRTGGETQY

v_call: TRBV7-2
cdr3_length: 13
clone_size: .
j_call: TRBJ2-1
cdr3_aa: ASSPRGLAGGVRF

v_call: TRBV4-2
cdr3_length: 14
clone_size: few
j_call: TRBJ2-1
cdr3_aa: ASSQGLLSGYNEQF

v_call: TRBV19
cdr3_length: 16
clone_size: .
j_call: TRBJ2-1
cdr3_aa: ASSSRTSGSFTYNEQF

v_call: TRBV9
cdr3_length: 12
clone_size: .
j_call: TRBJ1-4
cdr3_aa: ASSDGATNEKLF

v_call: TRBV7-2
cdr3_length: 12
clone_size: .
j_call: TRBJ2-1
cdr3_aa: ASSLAQALNEQF

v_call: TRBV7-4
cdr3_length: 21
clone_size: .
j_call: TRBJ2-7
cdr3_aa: ASSLEVGLAGGPGLIFVHEQY